This T cell receptor (beta chain) comes out of a study of vaccination and CD4 T cells after COVID-19. CD4+ T cells that had been cultured provided DNA sequenced with the Oncomine TCR Beta short-read assay. Each CDR3 protein gets one entry after TCRdb re-called the PCR reads with MiXCR. The data show nearly 15,000 distinct CDR3 sequences, about 55% seen once. Study-level results: The median number of SARS-CoV-2-reactive clonotypes increased from about 20 to 38, a change that did not reach significance.

With respect to this clonotype: Its antigen remains unidentified.

Noted treatment: 10-day PBMC culture with coronavirus spike peptide pools or control peptides (ViraFEST assay). Peptide pool stimulation in ViraFEST expanded antigen-specific T cells, whose TCRs were then sequenced. The sample consisted of CD4+ T cells from blood, cultured in vitro, taken before SARS-CoV-2 vaccination. The sequence came from a human donor who had recovered from COVID-19.

The CDR3 DNA sequence: TGTGCCACCAGTGGGGTCCAAGCCACAGATACGCAGTATTTT. It translates to CATSGVQATDTQYF. The chain has TRBV24-1 and TRBJ2-3; D call uncertain. The V end lost 5 bases, the J end lost 2 bases, and 10 bases lay between the germline ends. The CDR3 covers 14 residues. Germline assignment: CDR1 KGHDR and CDR2 SFDVKD.